This TCR beta chain was observed in a study of T cells in localized non-small cell lung cancer. Whole-study findings and limits: Among the tissues sampled, uninvolved adjacent lung had the highest T cell clonality, above tumor.

Some clones are missing from TCRdb's copy, which holds only in-frame ones; the method was immunoSEQ multiplex PCR. The table shows 25,000 to 35,000 clones, with 88% occurring only once. As for this clone: Its antigen is as yet unknown.

From germline, CDR1 is SGHRS and CDR2 YFSETQ. There are 15 residues in the CDR3. Trimming removed 0 bases from V and 7 bases from J; junction bases left unmatched: 4. The TCR sequence derives from a female donor at least 60 years old with stage III squamous cell lung carcinoma. This chain uses TRBV5-1 with TRBJ2-1; 10 nucleotides align to TRBD2. The sample in question was peripheral blood, obtained before any cancer treatment. The CDR3 nucleotides read TGCGCCAGCAGCTTGGGACTAGCGGGCTATAATGAGCAGTTCTTC. Protein: CASSLGLAGYNEQFF. The whole variable domain, remainder taken from reference TRBV5-1 and TRBJ2-1, is KAGVTQTPRYLIKTRGQQVTLSCSPISGHRSVSWYQQTPGQGLQFLFEYFSETQRNKGNFPGRFSGRQFSNSRSEMNVSTLELGDSALYLCASSLGLAGYNEQFFGPGTRLTVL.